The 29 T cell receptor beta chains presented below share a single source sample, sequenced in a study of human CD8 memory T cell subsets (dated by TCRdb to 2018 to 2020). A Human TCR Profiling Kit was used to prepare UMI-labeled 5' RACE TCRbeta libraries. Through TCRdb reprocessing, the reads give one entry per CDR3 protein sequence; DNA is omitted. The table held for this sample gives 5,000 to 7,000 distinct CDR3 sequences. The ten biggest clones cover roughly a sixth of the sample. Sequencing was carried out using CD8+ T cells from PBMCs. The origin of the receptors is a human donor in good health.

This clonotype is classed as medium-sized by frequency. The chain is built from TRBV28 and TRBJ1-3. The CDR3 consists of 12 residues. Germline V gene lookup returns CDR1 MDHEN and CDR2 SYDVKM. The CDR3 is CASSPSGNTIYF.

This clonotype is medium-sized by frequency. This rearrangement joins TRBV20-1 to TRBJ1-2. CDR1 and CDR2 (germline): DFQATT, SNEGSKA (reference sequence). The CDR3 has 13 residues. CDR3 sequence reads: CSARDHENYGYTF.

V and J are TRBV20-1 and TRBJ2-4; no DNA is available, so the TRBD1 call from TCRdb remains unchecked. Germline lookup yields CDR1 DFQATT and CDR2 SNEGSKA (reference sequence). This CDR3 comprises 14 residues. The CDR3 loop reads CSASPELAKNIQYF.

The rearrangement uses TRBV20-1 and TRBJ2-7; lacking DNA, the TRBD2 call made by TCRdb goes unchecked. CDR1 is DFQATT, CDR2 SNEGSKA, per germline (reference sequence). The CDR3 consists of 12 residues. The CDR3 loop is CSATPAGYEQYF.

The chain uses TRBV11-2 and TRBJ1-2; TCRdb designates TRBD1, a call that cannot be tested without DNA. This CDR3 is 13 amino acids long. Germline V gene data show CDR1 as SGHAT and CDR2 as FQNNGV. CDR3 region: CASSLGAGGGYTF.

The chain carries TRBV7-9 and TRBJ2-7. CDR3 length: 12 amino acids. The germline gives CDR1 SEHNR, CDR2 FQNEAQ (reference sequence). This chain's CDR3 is CASSLGGGEQYF.

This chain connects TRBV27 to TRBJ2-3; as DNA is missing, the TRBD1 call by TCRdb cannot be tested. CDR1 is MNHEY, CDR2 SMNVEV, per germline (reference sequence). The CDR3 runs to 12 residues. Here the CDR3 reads CASGTGRDTQYF.

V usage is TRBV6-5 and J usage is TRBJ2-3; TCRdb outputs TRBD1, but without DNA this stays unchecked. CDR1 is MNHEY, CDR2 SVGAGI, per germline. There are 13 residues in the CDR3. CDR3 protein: CASSPQPGDTQYF.

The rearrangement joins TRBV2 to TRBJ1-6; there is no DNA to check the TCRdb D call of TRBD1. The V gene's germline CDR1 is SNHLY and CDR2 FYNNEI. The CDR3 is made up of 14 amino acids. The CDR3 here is CASSRDQGHSPLHF.

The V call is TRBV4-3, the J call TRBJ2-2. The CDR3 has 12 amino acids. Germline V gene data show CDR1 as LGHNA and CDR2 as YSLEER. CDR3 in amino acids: CASSLADGELFF.

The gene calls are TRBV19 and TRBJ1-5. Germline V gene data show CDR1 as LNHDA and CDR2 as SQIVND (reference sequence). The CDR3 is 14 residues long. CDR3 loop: CASNPDDWDQPQHF.

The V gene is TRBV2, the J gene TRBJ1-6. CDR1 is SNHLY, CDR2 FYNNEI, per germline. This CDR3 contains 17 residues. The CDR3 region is CASSGDRGEDYNSPLHF.

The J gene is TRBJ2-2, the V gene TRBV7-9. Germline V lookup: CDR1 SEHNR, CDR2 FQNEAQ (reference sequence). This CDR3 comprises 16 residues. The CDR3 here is CASSFAVTSNTGELFF. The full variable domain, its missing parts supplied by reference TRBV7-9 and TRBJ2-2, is DTGVSQNPRHKITKRGQNVTFRCDPISEHNRLYWYRQTLGQGPEFLTYFQNEAQLEKSRLLSDRFSAERPKGSFSTLEIQRTEQGDSAMYLCASSFAVTSNTGELFFGEGSRLTVL.

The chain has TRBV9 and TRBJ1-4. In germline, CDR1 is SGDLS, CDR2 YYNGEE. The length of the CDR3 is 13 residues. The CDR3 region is CASSARLGEKLFF.

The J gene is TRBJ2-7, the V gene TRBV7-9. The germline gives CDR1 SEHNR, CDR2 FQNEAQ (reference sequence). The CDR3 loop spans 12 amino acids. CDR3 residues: CASGRSSYEQYF. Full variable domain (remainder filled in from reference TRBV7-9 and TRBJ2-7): DTGVSQNPRHKITKRGQNVTFRCDPISEHNRLYWYRQTLGQGPEFLTYFQNEAQLEKSRLLSDRFSAERPKGSFSTLEIQRTEQGDSAMYLCASGRSSYEQYFGPGTRLTVT.

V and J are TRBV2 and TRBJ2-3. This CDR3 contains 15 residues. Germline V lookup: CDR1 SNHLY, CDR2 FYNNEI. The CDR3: CASSEWQESTDTQYF.

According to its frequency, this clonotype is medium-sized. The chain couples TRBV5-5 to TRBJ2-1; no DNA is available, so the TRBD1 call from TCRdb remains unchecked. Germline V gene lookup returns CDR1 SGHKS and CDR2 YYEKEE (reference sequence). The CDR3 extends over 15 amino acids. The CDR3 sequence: CASTAPQRTYNEQFF.

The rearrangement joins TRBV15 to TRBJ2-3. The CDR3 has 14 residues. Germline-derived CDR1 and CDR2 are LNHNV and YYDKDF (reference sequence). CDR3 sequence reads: CATSREASRDTQYF.

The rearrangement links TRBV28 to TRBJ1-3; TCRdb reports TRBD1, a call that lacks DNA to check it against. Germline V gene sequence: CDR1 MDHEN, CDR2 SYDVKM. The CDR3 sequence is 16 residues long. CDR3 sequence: CASSPGRWISGTTIYF.

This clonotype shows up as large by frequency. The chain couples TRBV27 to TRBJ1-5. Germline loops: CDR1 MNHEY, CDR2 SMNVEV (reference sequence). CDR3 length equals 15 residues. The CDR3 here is CASSLSGGGDQPQHF.

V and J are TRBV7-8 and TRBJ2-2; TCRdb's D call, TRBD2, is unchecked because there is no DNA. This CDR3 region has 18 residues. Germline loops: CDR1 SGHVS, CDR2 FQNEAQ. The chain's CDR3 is CASSFPASGGTNTGELFF. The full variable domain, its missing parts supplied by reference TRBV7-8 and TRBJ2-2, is GAGVSQSPRYKVAKRGQDVALRCDPISGHVSLFWYQQALGQGPEFLTYFQNEAQLDKSGLPSDRFFAERPEGSVSTLKIQRTQQEDSAVYLCASSFPASGGTNTGELFFGEGSRLTVL.

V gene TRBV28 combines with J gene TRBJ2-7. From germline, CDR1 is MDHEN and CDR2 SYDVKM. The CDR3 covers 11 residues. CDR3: CASSLRDEQYF.

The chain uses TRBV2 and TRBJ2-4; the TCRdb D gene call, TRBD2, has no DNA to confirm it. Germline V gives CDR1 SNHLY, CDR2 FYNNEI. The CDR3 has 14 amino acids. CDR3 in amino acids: CASKGGDGTNIQYF.

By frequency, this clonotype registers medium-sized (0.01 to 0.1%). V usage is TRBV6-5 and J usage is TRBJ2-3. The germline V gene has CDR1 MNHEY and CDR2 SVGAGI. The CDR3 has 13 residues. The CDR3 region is CASRNPSGDTQYF.

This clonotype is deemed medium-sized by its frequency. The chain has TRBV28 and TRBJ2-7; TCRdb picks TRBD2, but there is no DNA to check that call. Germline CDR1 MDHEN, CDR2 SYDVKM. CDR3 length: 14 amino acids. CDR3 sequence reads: CASSRGTSGYEQYF.

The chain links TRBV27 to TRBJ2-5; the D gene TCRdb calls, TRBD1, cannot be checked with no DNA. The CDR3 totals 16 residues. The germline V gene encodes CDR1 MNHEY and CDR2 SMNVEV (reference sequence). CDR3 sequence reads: CASSLSPSDRVETQYF.

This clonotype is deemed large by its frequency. CDR3 protein: CASSAGLAVRQETQYF. The chain carries TRBV11-2 and TRBJ2-5; TCRdb names TRBD2, which stays unverified in the absence of DNA. CDR1 SGHAT and CDR2 FQNNGV come from the germline V gene. The CDR3 runs 16 residues.

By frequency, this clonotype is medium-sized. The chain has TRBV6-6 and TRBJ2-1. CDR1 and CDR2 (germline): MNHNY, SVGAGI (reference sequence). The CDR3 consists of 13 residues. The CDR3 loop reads CASTVSSYNEQFF.

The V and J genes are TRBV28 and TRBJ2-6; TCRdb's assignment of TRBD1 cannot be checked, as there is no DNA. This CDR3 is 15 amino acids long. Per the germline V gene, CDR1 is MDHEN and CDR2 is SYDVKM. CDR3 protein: CASSFEGAGANVLTF.